This T cell receptor beta chain was identified during a study of cytomegalovirus exposure and HLA in healthy donors. Study-level background: A subsequent analysis stated that the 120 or so validation repertoires were run on the same platform as the approximately 710 first-cohort repertoires. Whole-study findings and limits: Subsequent analysis found a tendency for first-cohort TCR clusters to co-occur within the 95 to 150 validation repertoires. Under in vitro conditions, a few CMV-associated chains were confirmed as specific for CMV antigens.

This clone was counted a single time. Its antigen is unknown. The donors were members of the approximately 130-subject validation cohort (separate from the approximately 650-subject first cohort). The V and J ends lost 0 bases and 0 bases respectively, with 21 bases between them. Germline assignment: CDR1 SGHVS and CDR2 FQNEAQ. This CDR3 contains 20 residues. Assay: immunoSEQ multiplex PCR; the TCRdb copy retains only in-frame clones and omits some. Of 100,000 or so clones listed, 85% to 95% were seen once; the top ten hold 0.89%. This chain links TRBV7-8 with TRBJ1-5; D unclear. Sequenced sample: PBMCs. This clonotype was obtained from a woman between 18 and 29 years old in good health and CMV-seronegative. CDR3 coding DNA: TGTGCCAGCAGCTTAGCTCGCGGCGGATTCTCATATGCTAGCAATCAGCCCCAGCATTTT. Its translation is CASSLARGGFSYASNQPQHF.